This T cell receptor (beta chain) was profiled in a study of glioma-infiltrating T cells. Points from the study as a whole: Above-expected tissue-blood divergence occurred in all gliomas, most in low-grade ones. Tissue and blood shared very few CDR3 sequences.

TCR alpha and beta CDR3 regions were amplified from RNA using iRepertoire nested multiplex PCR. One-step reverse transcription and amplification started from roughly 100-400 ng of tissue mRNA or PBMC total RNA. One entry per CDR3 protein, called by TCRdb with MiXCR from the multiplex PCR reads. Here the sample spans 100,000 to 150,000 distinct CDR3 sequences, under 25% being singletons. This clonotype was detected ten times or more. The antigen remains undetermined. V dropped 8 bases and J dropped 4 bases, with 11 bases sitting between them. The germline V gene has CDR1 MNHEY and CDR2 SMNVEV (reference sequence). CDR3 length equals 12 residues.

The specimen sequenced was glioma tissue, nonneoplastic brain tissue, or PBMCs (not recorded which). The source is a human donor with low-grade glioma or glioblastoma, undergoing nonglioma brain surgery, or in good health (not recorded which). The chain is built from TRBV27 and TRBJ1-1; D may be TRBD1 (5 bases). The CDR3 DNA reads TGTGCCAGCCTCGTTGGGGGCACTGAAGCTTTCTTT. The encoded protein is CASLVGGTEAFF.